The next 28 T cell receptor beta chains were all read from a single sample in a study of PD-1 blockade in classical Hodgkin lymphoma. Specified time point: cycle 4 day 1 (C4D1), after more than 5 weeks of nivolumab. There was relapse after autologous stem cell transplantation in every patient, and there was variation in brentuximab vedotin exposure. Repertoires were generated with immunoSEQ multiplex PCR, while TCRdb's copy carries only in-frame clones and drops some. The sample records 80,000 to 95,000 clones, over 80% being singletons. The sequencing used peripheral blood mononuclear cells (PBMCs), collected before the fourth cycle of nivolumab. These receptors came from a human donor with classical Hodgkin lymphoma.

This clone was found once. This CDR3 reads CASGKPGLQETQYF. The DNA of the CDR3 is TGTGCCAGTGGAAAGCCGGGCCTCCAAGAGACCCAGTACTTC. The chain joins TRBV19 to TRBJ2-5; D gene uncertain. CDR1 and CDR2 (germline): LNHDA, SQIVND (reference sequence). The germline V and J ends were trimmed by 8 bases and 1 base, with 14 bases remaining between them. The CDR3 has 14 residues.

On this clone: Different DNA sequences within this sample yield the same CDR3. The chain employs TRBV7-2 and TRBJ2-7; 9 bases are a match to TRBD2. V lost 2 bases, J lost 4 bases, and 0 bases stayed unmatched. CDR3 length equals 13 residues. Germline V gene sequence: CDR1 SGHTA, CDR2 FQGNSA. DNA of the CDR3: TGTGCCAGCAGCTTACTAGCGGGATACGAGCAGTACTTC. Its protein is CASSLLAGYEQYF. The full variable domain, in which reference TRBV7-2 and TRBJ2-7 provide the parts outside the CDR3, is GAGVSQSPSNKVTEKGKDVELRCDPISGHTALYWYRQSLGQGLEFLIYFQGNSAPDKSGLPSDRFSAERTGGSVSTLTIQRTQQEDSAVYLCASSLLAGYEQYFGPGTRLTVT.

The rearrangement uses TRBV7-2 and TRBJ1-1; perhaps TRBD1 as D (5 bases). The CDR3 contains 13 residues. Germline V gene sequence: CDR1 SGHTA, CDR2 FQGNSA. The V gene lost 2 bases and the J gene lost 5 bases, with 9 bases spanning the gap. The CDR3 region is CASSLTRGTEAFF. CDR3 DNA sequence: TGTGCCAGCAGCTTAACTCGGGGGACTGAAGCTTTCTTT.

This rearrangement joins TRBV5-1 to TRBJ2-3, with a possible D match to TRBD1 (6 bases). CDR1 SGHRS and CDR2 YFSETQ come from the germline V gene. This CDR3 comprises 15 residues. V was trimmed by 1 base and J by 1 base, leaving 10 bases between them. The CDR3 region has the DNA TGCGCCAGCAGCTTGAACAGGGTAGGCACAGATACGCAGTATTTT. It encodes CASSLNRVGTDTQYF.

The chain carries TRBV30 and TRBJ1-2; D gene ambiguous. V was trimmed by 0 bases and J by 8 bases, leaving 13 bases between them. CDR3 length equals 13 residues. The V gene's germline CDR1 is GTSNPN and CDR2 SVGIG (reference sequence). For the CDR3, the DNA is TGTGCCTGGAGTGTACGGACTCTTGTCGGCTACACCTTC. Its protein is CAWSVRTLVGYTF.

The gene calls are TRBV2 and TRBJ2-1; TRBD2 might be the D (6 bases). The CDR3 runs to 16 residues. The V end lost 10 bases, the J end lost 0 bases, and 19 bases lay between the germline ends. Germline CDR1 SNHLY, CDR2 FYNNEI. The CDR3 bases are TGTGCCATCAATCCAGGGCCGGGAGTCTCCTACAATGAGCAGTTCTTC. Its translation is CAINPGPGVSYNEQFF.

The V and J genes are TRBV6-6 and TRBJ1-1; D gene ambiguous. The CDR3 is made up of 14 amino acids. V lost 4 bases and J 1 base, leaving 10 bases between the germline ends. Germline CDR1 MNHNY, CDR2 SVGAGI (reference sequence). CDR3 protein: CASSWAPGNTEAFF. As DNA, the CDR3 is TGTGCCAGCAGTTGGGCCCCCGGGAACACTGAAGCTTTCTTT.

CDR3 protein: CASAGTGSKDTQYF. In nucleotides, the CDR3 is TGCGCCAGTGCCGGGACAGGGTCAAAGGATACGCAGTATTTT. J is TRBJ2-3 and V is TRBV5-1, with 9 positions matching TRBD1. With V trimmed by 8 bases and J by 6 bases, 10 bases remained unmatched. CDR3 length: 14 residues. Germline assignment: CDR1 SGHRS and CDR2 YFSETQ.

The chain links TRBV18 to TRBJ2-7; TRBD2 matches 9 bases. In germline, CDR1 is KGHSH, CDR2 LQKENI. The CDR3 covers 13 residues. Trimming removed 3 bases from V and 5 bases from J; junction bases left unmatched: 2. CDR3 nucleotides: TGTGCCAGCTCACCGTCTAGCGGGAACGAGCAGTACTTC. This encodes CASSPSSGNEQYF.

V gene TRBV29-1 combines with J gene TRBJ2-5; D perhaps matches TRBD2 (6 bases). With 7 bases removed from V and 5 bases from J, the gap between germline ends came to 23 bases. The CDR3 totals 15 residues. Germline CDR1 and CDR2: SQVTM and ANQGSEA. The DNA of the CDR3 is TGCAGCGGGGGGGAACTGCAGGGACGTTGGGAGACCCAGTACTTC. Encoded protein: CSGGELQGRWETQYF.

The chain joins TRBV29-1 to TRBJ1-1, with TRBD1 identical over 7 bases. V dropped 4 bases and J dropped 0; count of bases not matched to a gene: 8. The CDR3 contains 15 residues. Germline assignment: CDR1 SQVTM and CDR2 ANQGSEA. CDR3 loop: CSVALPGTVNTEAFF. In DNA, the CDR3 is TGCAGCGTTGCCCTCCCCGGGACAGTGAACACTGAAGCTTTCTTT.

The chain uses TRBV5-1 and TRBJ1-2; 7 positions match TRBD1. V dropped 4 bases and J dropped 4; count of bases not matched to a gene: 10. This CDR3 is built from 15 residues. Germline loops: CDR1 SGHRS, CDR2 YFSETQ. In DNA form, the CDR3 reads TGCGCCAGCAGCGTTACAGGGGACAATTTCTATGGCTACACCTTC. This sequence encodes CASSVTGDNFYGYTF. Full variable domain (remainder filled in from reference TRBV5-1 and TRBJ1-2): KAGVTQTPRYLIKTRGQQVTLSCSPISGHRSVSWYQQTPGQGLQFLFEYFSETQRNKGNFPGRFSGRQFSNSRSEMNVSTLELGDSALYLCASSVTGDNFYGYTFGSGTRLTVV.

DNA of the CDR3: TGTGCCAGCAGTTACGCAGGCGGAAAGCAGTACTTC. It specifies CASSYAGGKQYF. The rearrangement joins TRBV6-5 to TRBJ2-7; the D is unclear. Germline assignment: CDR1 MNHEY and CDR2 SVGAGI. Between the trimmed V and J ends, which lost 2 bases and 8 bases, there was a span of 10 bases. The CDR3 totals 12 residues.

There are a few counts of this clone. The chain has TRBV19 and TRBJ1-1; D remains ambiguous. Between the trimmed V and J ends, which lost 7 bases and 0 bases, there was a span of 18 bases. Germline values: CDR1 LNHDA, CDR2 SQIVND (reference sequence). The CDR3 has 16 residues. The CDR3 reads CASTPAWATMNTEAFF. CDR3 in DNA: TGTGCCAGTACCCCCGCGTGGGCAACAATGAACACTGAAGCTTTCTTT.

The rearrangement joins TRBV5-1 to TRBJ2-7, with 15 bases lining up with TRBD2. V shed 2 bases, J shed 1 base, and the junction held 7 bases outside the gene matches. The CDR3 has 18 residues. Germline V CDR1 and CDR2: SGHRS, YFSETQ. The CDR3 coding sequence is TGCGCCAGCAGCTTCCGGACTAGCGGGAGGGGAGGGTCCTACGAGCAGTACTTC. Its protein is CASSFRTSGRGGSYEQYF.

Only one count was recorded for this clone. V and J are TRBV5-1 and TRBJ2-3; weak D call: TRBD2 (6 bases). CDR1 and CDR2 from the germline V gene are SGHRS and YFSETQ. Trimming shortened V by 0 bases and J by 2 bases, and 10 bases separated the two germline ends. There are 15 residues in the CDR3. The CDR3 loop reads CASSLAPGVTDTQYF. DNA for the CDR3: TGCGCCAGCAGCTTGGCCCCGGGAGTCACAGATACGCAGTATTTT.

This chain connects TRBV6-5 to TRBJ2-2; D gene ambiguous. The CDR3 spans 11 residues. The germline gives CDR1 MNHEY, CDR2 SVGAGI. Trimming removed 6 bases from V and 11 bases from J, with 10 bases in between. The CDR3 DNA is TGTGCCAGCAGCTCAATTGAAGAGCTGTTTTTT. This translates into CASSSIEELFF.

The chain joins TRBV5-6 to TRBJ1-5; D not certain. Germline V gene data show CDR1 as SGHDT and CDR2 as YYEEEE. CDR3 size: 15 residues. The V end lost 1 base, the J end lost 6 bases, and 14 bases lay between the germline ends. CDR3 region: CASSLTPLGGQPQHF. The CDR3, as DNA: TGTGCCAGCAGCTTGACCCCCTTGGGCGGTCAGCCCCAGCATTTT.

The chain joins TRBV28 to TRBJ1-2; D not resolved. The germline V gene has CDR1 MDHEN and CDR2 SYDVKM. The CDR3 is made up of 13 amino acids. V lost 6 bases to trimming and J lost 0 bases, with 8 bases between them. The chain's CDR3 is CASRRDTNYGYTF. In DNA form, the CDR3 reads TGTGCCAGCAGACGAGACACTAACTATGGCTACACCTTC.

For this clone: The junction departs from germline at one end; a sequencing error may be responsible. CDR3 amino acids: CASSVQGGRGNTVYF. CDR3 nucleotides: TGTGCCAGCAGCGTCCAGGGGGGCCGGGGAAACACCGTATATTTT. The gene calls are TRBV7-6 and TRBJ1-3; 7 nucleotides align to TRBD1. Germline V CDR1 and CDR2: SGHVS, FNYEAQ. The CDR3 is 15 amino acids.

This rearrangement joins TRBV10-3 to TRBJ2-3; TRBD1 might be the D (5 bases). Germline V gene sequence: CDR1 ENHRY, CDR2 SYGVKD. V gave up 0 bases and J gave up 3 bases, with 7 bases separating them. The CDR3 runs 14 residues. For the CDR3, the DNA is TGTGCCATCAGTGAGTCAAGGGGAACAGATACGCAGTATTTT. Translated, it gives CAISESRGTDTQYF.

Concerning this clone: Germline and junction disagree at one end, which may indicate a read error. The chain couples TRBV6-1 to TRBJ2-7; 9 bases match TRBD1. Germline assignment: CDR1 MNHNS and CDR2 SASEGT. This CDR3 comprises 12 residues. The CDR3 sequence is CASSNRDRVGIF. The CDR3 DNA sequence: TGTGCCAGCAGTAACCGGGACAGGGTCGGAATCTTC.

V and J are TRBV5-4 and TRBJ1-2; possibly TRBD1 for D (5 bases). Germline CDR1 SGHNT, CDR2 YYREEE (reference sequence). The V end was cut by 4 bases, the J end by 3 bases, with 19 bases between. The CDR3 consists of 16 residues. DNA of the CDR3: TGTGCCAGCAGCCCTGGGACTTCCCCGGCTGACTATGGCTACACCTTC. Translated, it gives CASSPGTSPADYGYTF.

This chain connects TRBV7-2 to TRBJ1-5; D is possibly TRBD1 (6 bases). CDR1 and CDR2 from the germline V gene are SGHTA and FQGNSA. Trimming shortened V by 3 bases and J by 3 bases, and 12 bases separated the two germline ends. This CDR3 spans 15 amino acids. Here the CDR3 DNA reads TGTGCCAGCAGCTTCAGCCGGGACAACAATCAGCCCCAGCATTTT. This encodes CASSFSRDNNQPQHF.

V and J are TRBV2 and TRBJ1-2; D is possibly TRBD1 (6 bases). Germline CDR1 SNHLY, CDR2 FYNNEI. Deletions cut 7 bases from V and 2 bases from J, with 14 bases between. The CDR3 loop spans 14 amino acids. CDR3 nucleotides: TGTGCCAGCAAGTCGAACAGGGAGAACTATGGCTACACCTTC. This encodes CASKSNRENYGYTF.

The chain employs TRBV19 and TRBJ1-5; a possible D gene is TRBD1 (5 bases). V was clipped by 4 bases and J by 6 bases, with 13 bases between them. The germline V gene has CDR1 LNHDA and CDR2 SQIVND (reference sequence). The CDR3 is made up of 14 amino acids. CDR3 in DNA: TGTGCCAGTAGTAACGATCAGGGTTTTCAGCCCCAGCATTTT. This codes for CASSNDQGFQPQHF.

The chain couples TRBV7-9 to TRBJ2-7; 7 bases map to TRBD1. Germline CDR1 and CDR2: SEHNR and FQNEAQ (reference sequence). With 5 bases clipped from V and 3 bases from J, the junction kept 4 bases outside the gene matches. This CDR3 comprises 13 residues. This chain's CDR3 is CASSDGQVYEQYF. DNA of the CDR3: TGTGCCAGCAGCGACGGACAGGTCTACGAGCAGTACTTC. Full variable domain (rest looked up from reference TRBV7-9 and TRBJ2-7): DTGVSQNPRHKITKRGQNVTFRCDPISEHNRLYWYRQTLGQGPEFLTYFQNEAQLEKSRLLSDRFSAERPKGSFSTLEIQRTEQGDSAMYLCASSDGQVYEQYFGPGTRLTVT.

V gene TRBV11-2 combines with J gene TRBJ2-7; D is perhaps TRBD1 or TRBD2 (6 bases each). V dropped 1 base and J dropped 6 bases, with 10 bases sitting between them. The CDR3 spans 13 residues. CDR1 SGHAT and CDR2 FQNNGV come from the germline V gene. This CDR3 is CASSLGGGLEQYF. The CDR3 DNA follows: TGTGCCAGCAGCTTAGGAGGGGGACTCGAGCAGTACTTC.